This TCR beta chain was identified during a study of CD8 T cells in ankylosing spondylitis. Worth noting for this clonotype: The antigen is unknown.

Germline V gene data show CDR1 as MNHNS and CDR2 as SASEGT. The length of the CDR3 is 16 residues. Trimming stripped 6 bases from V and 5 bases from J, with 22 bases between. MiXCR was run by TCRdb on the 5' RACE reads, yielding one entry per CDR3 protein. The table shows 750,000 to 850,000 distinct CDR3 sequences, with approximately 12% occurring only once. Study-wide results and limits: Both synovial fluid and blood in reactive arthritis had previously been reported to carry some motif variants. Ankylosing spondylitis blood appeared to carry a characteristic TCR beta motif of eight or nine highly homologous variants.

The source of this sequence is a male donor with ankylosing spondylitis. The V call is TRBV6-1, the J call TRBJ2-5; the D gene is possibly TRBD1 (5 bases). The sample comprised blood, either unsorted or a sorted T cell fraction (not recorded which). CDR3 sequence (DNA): TGTGCCAGCAGCCCCGACAGAACTATCGCCGGGGAGACCCAGTACTTC. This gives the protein CASSPDRTIAGETQYF.